This TCR beta chain was observed in a study of patients and donors after allogeneic stem cell transplantation. This clonotype appeared a few times. This CDR3 has 15 amino acids. V gave up 6 bases and J gave up 0 bases, with 15 bases separating them. CDR1 and CDR2 (germline): MNHEY, SVGAGI. In TCRdb, the RT-PCR reads were re-called with MiXCR into one record per CDR3 protein. The table includes about 410,000 distinct CDR3 sequences, around 15% detected once. The TCR originated in a human donor who was either an allogeneic HSCT recipient or a stem cell or donor lymphocyte infusion donor (not recorded which). It is not recorded whose cells these are; they may come from a transplant donor. This rearrangement joins TRBV6-5 to TRBJ2-7; weak D call: TRBD1 (6 bases). The sample taken for sequencing was blood, either unsorted or a sorted T cell fraction (not recorded which). CDR3 bases: TGTGCCAGCAGGTACGGGACACCGTACTCCTACGAGCAGTACTTC. Translating gives CASRYGTPYSYEQYF.